This TCR beta chain was profiled in a study of shared clonotypes between healthy human individuals. Study observations and caveats: Generally, naive subsets came out with larger estimated richness than memory subsets. In having few donors, the study represented limited genetic and exposure-history diversity.

In the naive CD8 group, cells lacked CD45RO and were positively selected for CCR7, so terminally differentiated effector memory CD45RA+ cells were left out. Profiled with immunoSEQ multiplex PCR; TCRdb holds only in-frame clones, not every one. The repertoire holds roughly 2,000,000 clones, with just over 90% as singletons. With regard to this clone: Antigen: not known.

The TCR originated in a man between 18 and 35 years old in good health. Some clones in this sample may be carry-over from other donors' samples. Sample: naive CD8+ T cells from PBMCs.

The CDR3 loop is CASSSEPGILNEQFF. Written as DNA, the CDR3 is TGTGCCAGCAGCAGTGAGCCAGGGATCCTCAATGAGCAGTTCTTC. This chain connects TRBV7-3 to TRBJ2-1; D might be TRBD1 (5 bases). Between the trimmed V and J ends, which lost 5 bases and 6 bases, there was a span of 17 bases. This CDR3 has 15 residues. Germline lookup yields CDR1 SGHTA and CDR2 FQGTGA.